The source of this TCR beta chain is a study of blood T cells in healthy people across ages. Findings of the study overall: The long-lived group displayed more naive CD4+ cells, plus higher diversity, than the aged donors did. From one million sequenced T cells, diversity estimates were lower bounds.

For the second PCR, which ran for about 7 to 11 cycles, a sample-barcoded 5' primer and a J-beta primer mix were used. Every cDNA molecule bore a tag from a template-switch adaptor containing 12 random nucleotides. TCRdb used MiXCR to reprocess the 5' RACE reads, holding one entry per CDR3 protein. In the table there are around 1.5 million distinct CDR3 sequences, approximately 59% of which are singletons. This clonotype has more than one count but fewer than ten. Its specificity is unknown. With 2 bases removed from V and 1 base from J, the gap between germline ends came to 11 bases. The CDR3 is 15 amino acids. Germline CDR1 SEHNR, CDR2 FQNEAQ (reference sequence). Donor samples were obtained from healthy Caucasian individuals from Russia, aged 6 to 90.

The V call is TRBV7-9, the J call TRBJ1-1; D gene unclear. This receptor was obtained from a young man in good health. The sample comprised blood. CDR3 DNA: TGTGCCAGCAGCTTACATGTGGCCGCGAACACTGAAGCTTTCTTT. Translating gives CASSLHVAANTEAFF.